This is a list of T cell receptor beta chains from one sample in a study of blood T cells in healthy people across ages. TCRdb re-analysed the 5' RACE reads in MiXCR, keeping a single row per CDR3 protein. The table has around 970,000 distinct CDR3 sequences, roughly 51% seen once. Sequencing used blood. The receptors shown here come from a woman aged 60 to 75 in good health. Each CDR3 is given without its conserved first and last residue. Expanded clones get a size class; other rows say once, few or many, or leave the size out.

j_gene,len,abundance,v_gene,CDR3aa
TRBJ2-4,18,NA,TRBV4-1,ASSQDFRDSWGLTKNIQY
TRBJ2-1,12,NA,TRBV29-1,SVVASSSYNEQF
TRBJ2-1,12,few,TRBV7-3,ASSLMASPTEQF
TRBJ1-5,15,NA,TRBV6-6,ASSSTFDRYSNQPQH
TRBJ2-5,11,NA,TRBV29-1,SLSDRVGNEQY
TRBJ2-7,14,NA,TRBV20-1,SARDTGTRLGYEQY
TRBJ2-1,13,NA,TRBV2,ASSDRDRRLSEQF
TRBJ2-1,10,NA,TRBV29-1,SVEVRVNEQF
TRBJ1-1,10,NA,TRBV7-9,ASSWDTSEAF
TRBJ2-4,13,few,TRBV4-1,ASSQPRDRGNIQY
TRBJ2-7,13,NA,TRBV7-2,ASSLTGTSAYEQY
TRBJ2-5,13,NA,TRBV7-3,ASSSFGGIQETQY
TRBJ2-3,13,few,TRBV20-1,SASWREIPTDTQY
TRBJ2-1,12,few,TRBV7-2,ASSLEQGWNEQF
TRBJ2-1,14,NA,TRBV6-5,ASSNGVSSSYNEQF
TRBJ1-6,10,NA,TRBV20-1,SAMTGVAPLH
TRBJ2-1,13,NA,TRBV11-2,ASSFSGSTYNEQF
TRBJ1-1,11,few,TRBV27,ASSPARDRALF
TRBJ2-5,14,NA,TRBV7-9,ASSATSGRALETQY
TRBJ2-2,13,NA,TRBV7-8,ASSSGEYFTGELF
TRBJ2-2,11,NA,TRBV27,ASRDTNTGELF
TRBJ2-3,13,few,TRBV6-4,ASSDYRSGTDTQY
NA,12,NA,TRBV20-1,SARGLAYDYEQY
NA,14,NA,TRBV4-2,ASSQAERGTPYEQF
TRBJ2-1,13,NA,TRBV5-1,ASSLEWESYNEQF
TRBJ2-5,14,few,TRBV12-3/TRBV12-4,ASSSARTTFRETQY
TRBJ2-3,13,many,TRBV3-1,ASSPGTGFTDTQY
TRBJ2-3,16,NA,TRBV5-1,ASSLEYRRQGSTDTQY
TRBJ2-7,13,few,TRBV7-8,ASSAQVAGGYEQY
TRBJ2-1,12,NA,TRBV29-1,GVEPSGSGGVQF
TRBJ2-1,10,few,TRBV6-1,ASTRRENEQF
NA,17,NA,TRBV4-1,ASSQDLRLAGGYQETQF
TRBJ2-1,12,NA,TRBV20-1,SARMDRGAYEQF
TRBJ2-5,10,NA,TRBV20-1,SASFSLETQY
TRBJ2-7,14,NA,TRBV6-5,ASSPTSGEWSYEQY
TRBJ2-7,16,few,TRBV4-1,ASANVFPRTGQRDEQY
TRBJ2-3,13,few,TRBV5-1,ASKGELGLTDTQY
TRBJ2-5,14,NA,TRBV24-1,ATSDSRTGPQETQY
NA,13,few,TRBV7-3,ASSLVLAGVREQY
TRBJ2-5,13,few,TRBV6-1,ASSGGWTALETQY
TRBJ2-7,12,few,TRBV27,ASSLGLAATEQY
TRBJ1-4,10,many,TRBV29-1,SVEQGASQLF
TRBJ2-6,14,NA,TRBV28,ASSTGTGSGANVLT
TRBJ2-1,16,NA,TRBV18,ASSPSLSGSGGGAEQF
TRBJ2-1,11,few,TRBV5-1,ASNPDNYNEQF
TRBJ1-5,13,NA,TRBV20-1,SALGQGTVNQPQH
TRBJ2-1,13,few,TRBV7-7,ASSPDRAPYNEQF
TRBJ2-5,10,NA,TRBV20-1,SAGLGQTRRY
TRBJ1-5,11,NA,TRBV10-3,AISGGQAEPQH
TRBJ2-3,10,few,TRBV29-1,AGTPSTDTQY
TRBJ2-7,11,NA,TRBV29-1,SVVLAGPHEQY
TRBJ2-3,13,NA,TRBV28,ASSFVAGTTDTQY
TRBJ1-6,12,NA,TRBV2,ASSNRGDNSPPH
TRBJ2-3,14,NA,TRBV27,ASSSRAGGGTDTQY
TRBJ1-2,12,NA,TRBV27,ASSFAPRFYGYT
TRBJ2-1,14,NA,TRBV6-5,ASSTNRGRGGNEQF
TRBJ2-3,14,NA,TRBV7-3,ASSEGLAGEIDTQY
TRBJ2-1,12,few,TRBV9,ASSPNLGRYEQF
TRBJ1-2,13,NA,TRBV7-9,ASSLASAASYGYT